Detailed here is one TCR beta chain. These data are taken from a study of blood T cell repertoires in COVID-19. Study context: The United States, Italy and Spain were the sources of the acute and convalescent COVID-19 samples. Nucleic acid was either cDNA or gDNA, and it came from T cells, B-cell-depleted T cells, or PBMCs.

The junction had 5 bases not matched to a gene; V was cut back by 3 bases and J by 1 base. CDR3 length equals 16 residues. From germline, CDR1 is MNHEY and CDR2 SMNVEV (reference sequence). Original handling: Estimation of nucleated cell counts relied on the amplification of reference gene primers. The assay was immunoSEQ multiplex PCR, and TCRdb's table has in-frame clones only and misses some. That table gives V, J and clone size, and the DNA gave D and trimming. Among 60,000 to 70,000 clones listed, around 86% were seen once. The chain is built from TRBV27 and TRBJ2-7; 11 bases agree with TRBD2. The sample was peripheral blood. The source of this sequence is an elderly man with acute or convalescent COVID-19. DNA for the CDR3: TGTGCCAGCAGTTTGGCCGGGACTAGCGGATCCTACGAGCAGTACTTC. Its translation is CASSLAGTSGSYEQYF.